The next 21 T cell receptor beta chains were all read from a single sample in a study of T cells after yellow fever vaccination. TCRdb re-derived calls from the 5' RACE reads in MiXCR, one entry per CDR3 protein. The table has around 250,000 distinct CDR3 sequences, less than 8.5% seen once; the top ten hold roughly 0.9%. The sample was CD4+ T cells sorted from PBMCs, taken 15 days after the yellow fever booster vaccination. Receptor source: a man aged 25-40 years who received the YFV17D yellow fever vaccine.

This clonotype came up many times. The chain employs TRBV2 and TRBJ2-2; D not resolved. Germline CDR1 reads SNHLY; CDR2 reads FYNNEI. CDR3 length: 14 residues. V lost 6 bases and J lost 1, with 9 bases in between. In DNA, the CDR3 is TGTGCCAGCAGACCCGGGTGGAACACCGGGGAGCTGTTTTTT. As protein: CASRPGWNTGELFF.

The chain couples TRBV20-1 to TRBJ2-1, with 12 bases identical to TRBD2. Trimming cost V 6 bases and J 4 bases; bases outside gene matches: 13. The CDR3 loop spans 17 amino acids. Germline CDR1 DFQATT, CDR2 SNEGSKA (reference sequence). The CDR3 DNA reads TGCAGTGCCCCCGTCCTAGCGGGAGGGCCGGGGTACAATGAGCAGTTCTTC. Protein: CSAPVLAGGPGYNEQFF.

This clonotype was detected only a few times. The rearrangement links TRBV7-2 to TRBJ2-1; possibly TRBD1 for D (7 bases). CDR1 SGHTA and CDR2 FQGNSA come from the germline V gene. The CDR3 spans 16 residues. Trimming pared 5 bases from V and 4 bases from J, leaving 18 bases between. CDR3 amino acids: CASSPGGSGGYNEQFF. The CDR3 region has the DNA TGTGCCAGCAGCCCAGGGGGTAGCGGAGGTTACAATGAGCAGTTCTTC.

This clonotype was seen repeatedly, ten times or more. The J gene is TRBJ1-2, the V gene TRBV12-3 or TRBV12-4, with D possibly TRBD1 on 6 matching bases. The CDR3 has 16 residues. The germline V and J ends were trimmed by 3 bases and 5 bases, with 19 bases remaining between them. The CDR3 is CASSLRASRGPYGYTF. The CDR3, as DNA: TGTGCCAGCAGTTTGAGGGCGTCCAGGGGTCCTTATGGCTACACCTTC.

This clonotype has only a few counts. The chain employs TRBV2 and TRBJ2-1; D might be TRBD2 (6 bases). V lost 7 bases and J lost 0, with 19 bases in between. CDR1 and CDR2 from the germline V gene are SNHLY and FYNNEI. CDR3 size: 17 residues. The CDR3 nucleotides are TGTGCCAGCATGACTAGACACCTCCAAAGCTCCTACAATGAGCAGTTCTTC. It yields the protein CASMTRHLQSSYNEQFF.

This clonotype has only a few counts. The chain joins TRBV27 to TRBJ1-2; 8 bases align to TRBD1. The CDR3 extends over 14 amino acids. Looked up from germline, CDR1 is MNHEY and CDR2 is SMNVEV (reference sequence). J was trimmed by 4 bases and V by 5 bases; bases with no gene match: 6. The CDR3 sequence: CASSGQGALYGYTF. The DNA for the CDR3 is TGTGCCAGCAGTGGCCAGGGGGCTCTCTATGGCTACACCTTC.

Ten or more counts support this clonotype. DNA of the CDR3: TGTGCCAGCACCCTAGGAGCGGGAGTCCACGAGCAGTACTTC. It encodes CASTLGAGVHEQYF. The chain employs TRBV12-3 or TRBV12-4 and TRBJ2-7, with TRBD2 matching over 8 bases. CDR3 length: 14 residues. The junction had 10 bases not matched to a gene; V was cut back by 7 bases and J by 5 bases.

This clonotype appeared a few times. V gene TRBV6-1 combines with J gene TRBJ2-3; 12 nucleotides agree with TRBD2. CDR1 is MNHNS, CDR2 SASEGT, per germline. The trim removed 6 bases at V and 6 bases at J, leaving 4 bases unmatched. This CDR3 is 14 amino acids long. Here the CDR3 reads CASRLGTSGDTQYF. The CDR3 DNA follows: TGTGCCAGCAGACTAGGGACTAGCGGGGATACGCAGTATTTT.

This clonotype was picked up many times. This rearrangement joins TRBV15 to TRBJ2-1, with TRBD2 matching 16 bases. The trim removed 0 bases at V and 8 bases at J, leaving 7 bases unmatched. The CDR3 contains 18 residues. Per the germline V gene, CDR1 is LNHNV and CDR2 is YYDKDF (reference sequence). The CDR3 region has the DNA TGTGCCACCAGCAGAGAGGGACTAGCGGGAGGGAGTTGGGATGAGCAGTTCTTC. Translating gives CATSREGLAGGSWDEQFF.

This clonotype was counted between two and nine times. The V gene is TRBV7-2, the J gene TRBJ2-5; 11 nucleotides agree with TRBD2. V lost 4 bases, J lost 4 bases, and 8 bases stayed unmatched. The CDR3 has 16 residues. Germline assignment: CDR1 SGHTA and CDR2 FQGNSA. The CDR3, as DNA: TGTGCCAGCAGCTGGTCTAGCGGGAGGTGGTTAGAGACCCAGTACTTC. This translates into CASSWSSGRWLETQYF.

The chain links TRBV27 to TRBJ1-6, with 10 bases fitting TRBD1. This CDR3 region has 14 residues. V was clipped by 6 bases and J by 9 bases; unmatched bases: 5. CDR1 MNHEY and CDR2 SMNVEV come from the germline V gene (reference sequence). CDR3 protein: CASSYRDRGSPLHF. The CDR3, as DNA: TGTGCCAGCAGCTACCGGGACAGGGGTTCACCCCTCCACTTT.

This clonotype was found a few times. This chain joins TRBV20-1 and TRBJ2-3, with a weak D call TRBD2 (5 bases). From germline, CDR1 is DFQATT and CDR2 SNEGSKA (reference sequence). The V end lost 3 bases, the J end lost 4 bases, and 11 bases lay between the germline ends. The CDR3 has 13 amino acids. The CDR3 DNA follows: TGCAGTGCTAGTATCCTAGCACCAGATACGCAGTATTTT. It yields the protein CSASILAPDTQYF.

The rearrangement joins TRBV20-1 to TRBJ2-7; TRBD2 matches 13 bases. The CDR3 runs 16 residues. Germline V gene data show CDR1 as DFQATT and CDR2 as SNEGSKA (reference sequence). Trimming removed 2 bases from V and 2 bases from J; junction bases left unmatched: 6. DNA of the CDR3: TGCAGTGCTAGAACTAGCGGGAGGGTCTTGACCTACGAGCAGTACTTC. The encoded protein is CSARTSGRVLTYEQYF.

This clonotype was seen ten or more times. The chain uses TRBV4-3 and TRBJ2-3; tentatively, D is TRBD2 (6 bases). V was trimmed by 1 base and J by 1 base, leaving 9 bases between them. The CDR3 length is 15 residues. The germline gives CDR1 LGHNA, CDR2 YSLEER. DNA for the CDR3: TGCGCCAGCAGCCAAGCGGGAGTTGGCACAGATACGCAGTATTTT. This codes for CASSQAGVGTDTQYF.

V usage is TRBV7-2 and J usage is TRBJ2-5, with a weak D call TRBD1 (6 bases). The ends were cut back, 8 bases at V and 3 bases at J, with 7 bases in the middle. The CDR3 is made up of 11 amino acids. The V gene's germline CDR1 is SGHTA and CDR2 FQGNSA. DNA of the CDR3: TGTGCCAGCCGACAGGAAGAGACCCAGTACTTC. Translating gives CASRQEETQYF.

The chain has TRBV7-2 and TRBJ2-1, with 7 bases lining up with TRBD2. With V trimmed by 0 bases and J by 5 bases, 4 bases remained unmatched. CDR3 length equals 15 residues. Germline lookup yields CDR1 SGHTA and CDR2 FQGNSA. CDR3 protein: CASSLAGGPNNEQFF. As DNA, the CDR3 is TGTGCCAGCAGCTTAGCGGGAGGGCCGAACAATGAGCAGTTCTTC. Complete variable domain (other parts from reference TRBV7-2 and TRBJ2-1): GAGVSQSPSNKVTEKGKDVELRCDPISGHTALYWYRQSLGQGLEFLIYFQGNSAPDKSGLPSDRFSAERTGGSVSTLTIQRTQQEDSAVYLCASSLAGGPNNEQFFGPGTRLTVL.

In this sample, this clonotype turned up many times. This chain uses TRBV20-1 with TRBJ2-1; TRBD2 aligns across 11 bases. This CDR3 has 16 residues. After removal of 1 base from V and 8 bases from J, the junction contained 10 bases not matched to a gene. CDR1 is DFQATT, CDR2 SNEGSKA, per germline (reference sequence). CDR3 nucleotides: TGCAGTGCTAGAGTCTTAGCGGGAGGGCCTGCTCATGAGCAGTTCTTC. It encodes CSARVLAGGPAHEQFF.

This clonotype has ten or more counts. The rearrangement links TRBV4-3 to TRBJ2-3; TRBD2 might be the D (5 bases). There are 15 residues in the CDR3. Germline CDR1 is LGHNA and CDR2 is YSLEER. V was clipped by 1 base and J by 4 bases, with 12 bases between them. CDR3 residues: CASSQGKLAADTQYF. As DNA, the CDR3 is TGCGCCAGCAGCCAAGGGAAGCTAGCCGCAGATACGCAGTATTTT.

V gene TRBV6-5 combines with J gene TRBJ2-1; D remains unclear. Germline V gene data show CDR1 as MNHEY and CDR2 as SVGAGI. V dropped 6 bases and J dropped 0 bases, with 9 bases sitting between them. The CDR3 sequence is 14 residues long. In nucleotides, the CDR3 is TGTGCCAGCAGCTCCTCACGCTCCTACAATGAGCAGTTCTTC. Protein sequence: CASSSSRSYNEQFF.

Many counts were recorded for this clonotype. V is TRBV5-1 and J is TRBJ2-1; 10 positions agree with TRBD2. Trimming cost V 4 bases and J 8 bases; bases outside gene matches: 15. This CDR3 is built from 17 residues. Per germline, CDR1 SGHRS and CDR2 YFSETQ. This CDR3 reads CASSIARGASGSHEQFF. The CDR3 coding sequence is TGCGCCAGCAGCATAGCGAGGGGGGCTAGCGGGAGTCATGAGCAGTTCTTC.

This clonotype was observed many times. The gene calls are TRBV18 and TRBJ2-7, with 7 bases that match TRBD1. Looked up from germline, CDR1 is KGHSH and CDR2 is LQKENI. The junction had 9 bases not matched to a gene; V was cut back by 6 bases and J by 7 bases. This CDR3 contains 13 residues. CDR3 residues: CASSRDRTGEQYF. CDR3 nucleotides: TGTGCCAGCTCCCGGGACAGAACGGGTGAGCAGTACTTC. The variable domain in full, completed from reference TRBV18 and TRBJ2-7, reads NAGVMQNPRHLVRRRGQEARLRCSPMKGHSHVYWYRQLPEEGLKFMVYLQKENIIDESGMPKERFSAEFPKEGPSILRIQQVVRGDSAAYFCASSRDRTGEQYFGPGTRLTVT.